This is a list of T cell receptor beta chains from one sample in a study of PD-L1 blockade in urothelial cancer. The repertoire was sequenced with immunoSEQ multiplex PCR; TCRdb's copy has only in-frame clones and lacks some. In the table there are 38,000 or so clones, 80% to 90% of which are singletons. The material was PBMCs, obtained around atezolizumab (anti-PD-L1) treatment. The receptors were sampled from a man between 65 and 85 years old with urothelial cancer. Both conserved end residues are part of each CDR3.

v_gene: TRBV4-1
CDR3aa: CASSQRLGAGEGYEQFF

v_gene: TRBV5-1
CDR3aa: CASSPTGMNTEAFF

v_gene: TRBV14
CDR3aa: CASSQDSRGGGYGYTF

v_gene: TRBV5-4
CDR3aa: CASSSEQGYDEQYF

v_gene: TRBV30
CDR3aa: CAWSNRGYGTEAFF

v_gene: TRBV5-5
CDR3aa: CASSLGGPREALGEQYF

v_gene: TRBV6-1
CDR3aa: CASRDTQSPWQPQHF

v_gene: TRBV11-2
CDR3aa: CASSLIGAHYGYTF

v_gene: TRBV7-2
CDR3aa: CASSRDSSGYTF

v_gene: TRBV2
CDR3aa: CASSEEGLAGAYNEQFF

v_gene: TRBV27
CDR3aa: CASRRGTADTQYF

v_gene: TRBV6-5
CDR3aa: CASSNSGSSSYEQYF

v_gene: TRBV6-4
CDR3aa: CASSSLAGGSTDTQYF

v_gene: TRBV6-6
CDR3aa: CASSSPTGNFYGYTF

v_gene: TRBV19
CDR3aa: CASSIDHSTGELFF

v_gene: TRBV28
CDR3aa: CASSLIGTTTNEKLFF

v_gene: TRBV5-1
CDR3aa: CASSLGVVGQVVDNEQFF

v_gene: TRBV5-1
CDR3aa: CASSFYYGSNEQFF

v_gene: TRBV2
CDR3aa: CASTPGLGVSEQYF

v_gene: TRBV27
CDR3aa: CASIGSLSSYNEQFF

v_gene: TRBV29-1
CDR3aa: CSVDVTGMNTEAFF

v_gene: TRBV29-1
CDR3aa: CSPSAHRGPYEQYF

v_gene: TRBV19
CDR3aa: CASSINTESPGANVLTF